The 7 T cell receptor beta chains below come from one sample, sequenced in a study of PD-L1 blockade in urothelial cancer. TCRdb keeps only in-frame clones here, not all; method: immunoSEQ multiplex PCR. This table has about 55,000 clones, over 65% appearing once. Time point given: pretreatment peripheral blood. The sample here was PBMCs, taken around atezolizumab (anti-PD-L1) treatment. The receptors were gathered from a man over 45 with urothelial cancer.

This chain links TRBV6-5 with TRBJ2-7; TRBD1 matches at 11 bases. V lost 6 bases, J lost 2 bases, and 6 bases stayed unmatched. The V gene's germline CDR1 is MNHEY and CDR2 SVGAGI. The CDR3 is 15 amino acids. Written as DNA, the CDR3 is TGTGCCAGCAGAGACTGGGGACAGGGGGCCTACGAGCAGTACTTC. It is translated as CASRDWGQGAYEQYF.

The chain couples TRBV4-1 to TRBJ1-1, with 10 nucleotides matching TRBD1. V dropped 0 bases and J dropped 0; count of bases not matched to a gene: 10. The CDR3 loop spans 19 amino acids. CDR1 and CDR2 from the germline V gene are MGHRA and YSYEKL. As DNA, the CDR3 is TGCGCCAGCAGCCAAGATCATTGGCTGACAGGGGGCGTGAACACTGAAGCTTTCTTT. It translates to CASSQDHWLTGGVNTEAFF.

The chain uses TRBV30 and TRBJ2-7; TRBD1 matches at 10 bases. The CDR3 runs 15 residues. With 1 base clipped from V and 5 bases from J, the junction kept 8 bases outside the gene matches. CDR1 GTSNPN and CDR2 SVGIG come from the germline V gene (reference sequence). CDR3: CAWSGRGQGFHEQYF. The CDR3 DNA is TGTGCCTGGAGTGGACGGGGACAGGGGTTCCACGAGCAGTACTTC.

The chain recombines TRBV11-2 with TRBJ2-7, with a weak D call TRBD2 (5 bases). V lost 2 bases and J 4 bases, leaving 12 bases between the germline ends. Per germline, CDR1 SGHAT and CDR2 FQNNGV. The CDR3 runs to 14 residues. CDR3 region: CASSLSTGMYEQYF. As DNA, the CDR3 is TGTGCCAGCAGCTTATCTACGGGGATGTACGAGCAGTACTTC.

The chain's CDR3 is CSVTGVGYNEQFF. The CDR3 DNA reads as TGCAGCGTTACAGGGGTGGGGTACAATGAGCAGTTCTTC. The rearrangement links TRBV29-1 to TRBJ2-1; 7 bases align to TRBD1. V dropped 5 bases and J dropped 4; count of bases not matched to a gene: 5. This CDR3 has 13 amino acids. Per the germline V gene, CDR1 is SQVTM and CDR2 is ANQGSEA.

A few counts support this clone. The rearrangement uses TRBV7-2 and TRBJ2-7; D is undetermined. The CDR3 is 11 amino acids. Trimming removed 6 bases at V and 6 bases at J, with 9 bases between. The germline gives CDR1 SGHTA, CDR2 FQGNSA. The CDR3 loop is CASSSQSEQYF. CDR3 sequence (DNA): TGTGCCAGCAGTTCACAGTCCGAGCAGTACTTC. Combining the CDR3 with reference TRBV7-2 and TRBJ2-7 gives the whole variable domain GAGVSQSPSNKVTEKGKDVELRCDPISGHTALYWYRQSLGQGLEFLIYFQGNSAPDKSGLPSDRFSAERTGGSVSTLTIQRTQQEDSAVYLCASSSQSEQYFGPGTRLTVT.

This rearrangement joins TRBV11-3 to TRBJ2-2, with 8 positions matching TRBD1. J gave up 6 bases and V 1 base, and 7 bases lay outside the gene matches. The CDR3 spans 16 residues. Germline V lookup: CDR1 SGHNT, CDR2 YENEEA. CDR3 loop: CASSLGMTGVAGELFF. DNA for the CDR3: TGTGCCAGCAGCTTAGGCATGACAGGGGTTGCCGGGGAGCTGTTTTTT.